This passage covers 32 T cell receptor beta chains from one sample sequenced in a study of regulatory and conventional T cells in RAG deficiency. The table came from immunoSEQ multiplex PCR; TCRdb's copy has only in-frame clones and leaves some out. Of fewer than 40,000 clones in the sample, about 78% were seen once. The sorted conventional CD4+ T cells were CD25-low and CD127-high, with genomic DNA sequenced. This sample was also put to use in a study of regulatory T cells. Per that paper: Primers: 52 TRBV forward and 13 TRBJ reverse.

The sample consisted of CD4+ effector T cells sorted from blood. These receptors all come from a human donor in good health.

The chain joins TRBV29-1 to TRBJ1-4; unclear D gene. The V end lost 7 bases, the J end lost 4 bases, and 4 bases lay between the germline ends. Germline CDR1 and CDR2: SQVTM and ANQGSEA. The CDR3 runs to 10 residues. The CDR3 nucleotides are TGCAGCGCCGGTAATGAAAAACTGTTTTTT. This translates into CSAGNEKLFF.

The chain has TRBV5-1 and TRBJ2-5, with TRBD1 identical over 7 bases. This CDR3 has 14 amino acids. Germline-derived CDR1 and CDR2 are SGHRS and YFSETQ. V lost 4 bases, J lost 5 bases, and 8 bases stayed unmatched. The CDR3 nucleotides read TGCGCCAGCAGCCATGACAGGGTAAAGGAGACCCAGTACTTC. This encodes CASSHDRVKETQYF.

The V and J genes are TRBV6-5 and TRBJ1-1; D is possibly TRBD1 (5 bases). The V gene lost 6 bases and the J gene lost 7 bases, with 21 bases spanning the gap. The CDR3 sequence is 15 residues long. Germline CDR1 MNHEY, CDR2 SVGAGI. The CDR3 here is CASSMRDGPTYEAFF. The CDR3 nucleotides are TGTGCCAGCAGCATGAGGGACGGCCCTACATATGAAGCTTTCTTT.

The chain combines TRBV6-5 with TRBJ2-5, with 7 bases fitting TRBD1. This CDR3 has 15 amino acids. V trimming: 10 bases; J trimming: 1 base; junction bases outside the gene matches: 12. CDR1 and CDR2 from the germline V gene are MNHEY and SVGAGI. CDR3 residues: CATWDSGMPQETQYF. The CDR3 DNA follows: TGTGCCACCTGGGACAGTGGAATGCCCCAAGAGACCCAGTACTTC.

This chain connects TRBV30 to TRBJ1-2; D gene unclear. The length of the CDR3 is 14 residues. V lost 0 bases and J lost 4, with 12 bases in between. Per germline, CDR1 GTSNPN and CDR2 SVGIG (reference sequence). This CDR3 is CAWSVPNALYGYTF. The CDR3 DNA reads as TGTGCCTGGAGTGTACCCAACGCCCTCTATGGCTACACCTTC. Full variable domain (missing parts from reference TRBV30 and TRBJ1-2): SQTIHQWPATLVQPVGSPLSLECTVEGTSNPNLYWYRQAAGRGLQLLFYSVGIGQISSEVPQNLSASRPQDRQFILSSKKLLLSDSGFYLCAWSVPNALYGYTFGSGTRLTVV.

V and J are TRBV14 and TRBJ1-2; perhaps TRBD1 as D (5 bases). Deletions cut 1 base from V and 4 bases from J, with 16 bases between. The V gene's germline CDR1 is SGHDN and CDR2 FVKESK. CDR3 length: 16 amino acids. CDR3 loop: CASSQVPTGTLYGYTF. CDR3 DNA sequence: TGTGCCAGCAGCCAAGTCCCCACCGGGACGCTCTATGGCTACACCTTC.

The chain links TRBV2 to TRBJ2-4; 7 bases agree with TRBD2. The CDR3 consists of 15 residues. Germline V gene lookup returns CDR1 SNHLY and CDR2 FYNNEI. The V segment lost 3 bases and the J segment 4 bases; nucleotides outside the gene matches: 6. CDR3 coding DNA: TGTGCCAGCAGTGACCCAAGCGGGGCGAAAAACATTCAGTACTTC. Residues: CASSDPSGAKNIQYF. Complete variable domain (other parts from reference TRBV2 and TRBJ2-4): EPEVTQTPSHQVTQMGQEVILRCVPISNHLYFYWYRQILGQKVEFLVSFYNNEISEKSEIFDDQFSVERPDGSNFTLKIRSTKLEDSAMYFCASSDPSGAKNIQYFGAGTRLSVL.

The CDR3 spells CASSAVVGVVPGELFF. The CDR3 coding sequence is TGTGCCAGCAGCGCTGTAGTGGGGGTAGTCCCCGGGGAGCTGTTTTTT. This chain connects TRBV9 to TRBJ2-2; D may correspond to TRBD1 or TRBD2 (5 bases each). V was pared by 3 bases and J by 6 bases, with 18 bases between. CDR1 and CDR2 from the germline V gene are SGDLS and YYNGEE. The length of the CDR3 is 16 residues.

The V and J genes are TRBV5-1 and TRBJ2-7; 15 bases agree with TRBD2. The ends lost 0 bases at V and 0 bases at J; junction bases unmatched: 16. CDR3 length: 22 residues. CDR1 and CDR2 from the germline V gene are SGHRS and YFSETQ. The chain's CDR3 is CASSLAVAGKVGLAGGSYEQYF. The DNA of the CDR3 is TGCGCCAGCAGCTTGGCCGTGGCAGGGAAGGTGGGACTAGCGGGGGGCTCCTACGAGCAGTACTTC.

The count of this clone is one. The CDR3, as DNA: TGTGCCAGCAGCTTTTGGGCGGGGCGCGCTAGCACAGATACGCAGTATTTT. Encoded protein: CASSFWAGRASTDTQYF. The chain joins TRBV7-3 to TRBJ2-3, with D perhaps TRBD2 (6 bases). The CDR3 runs 17 residues. V was cut by 3 bases and J by 0 bases, with 16 bases left in between. Germline lookup yields CDR1 SGHTA and CDR2 FQGTGA.

The V call is TRBV2, the J call TRBJ2-5; D is unresolved. The V gene's germline CDR1 is SNHLY and CDR2 FYNNEI. This CDR3 is 11 amino acids long. The V and J ends lost 6 bases and 5 bases respectively, with 7 bases between them. The CDR3 loop reads CASSEWETQYF. The CDR3, as DNA: TGTGCCAGCAGCGAATGGGAGACCCAGTACTTC.

The chain combines TRBV27 with TRBJ2-3; D remains unclear. CDR1 and CDR2 (germline): MNHEY, SMNVEV (reference sequence). Trimming removed 0 bases at V and 2 bases at J, with 6 bases between. The CDR3 consists of 14 residues. CDR3 region: CASSLSIATDTQYF. The CDR3 coding sequence is TGTGCCAGCAGTTTATCGATTGCCACAGATACGCAGTATTTT.

The V and J genes are TRBV18 and TRBJ2-3, with D possibly matching TRBD2 (5 bases). V lost 3 bases and J lost 9, with 13 bases in between. The germline V gene encodes CDR1 KGHSH and CDR2 LQKENI. CDR3 length: 13 residues. The CDR3 DNA is TGTGCCAGCTCACCTAATAGCGTCGAAACGCAGTATTTT. Translated, it gives CASSPNSVETQYF.

The chain carries TRBV4-1 and TRBJ1-5; D is perhaps TRBD1 (6 bases). The V and J ends lost 3 bases and 0 bases respectively, with 12 bases between them. The V gene's germline CDR1 is MGHRA and CDR2 YSYEKL. The CDR3 totals 16 residues. The CDR3 DNA reads as TGCGCCAGCAGCCAGGGGACAAGGGCTAGCAATCAGCCCCAGCATTTT. This sequence encodes CASSQGTRASNQPQHF.

The V call is TRBV4-1, the J call TRBJ1-1; possible D gene TRBD1, 6 bases. Germline V gene sequence: CDR1 MGHRA, CDR2 YSYEKL. Trimming left V 2 bases short and J 10 bases short, with 17 bases between. This CDR3 comprises 14 residues. For the CDR3, the DNA is TGCGCCAGCAGCCAACAATTTAGACAAGGGGGAGCTTTCTTT. Its translation: CASSQQFRQGGAFF.

The chain links TRBV5-1 to TRBJ1-1, with TRBD1 as a possible D gene (5 bases). Germline CDR1 SGHRS, CDR2 YFSETQ. The CDR3 spans 15 residues. Trimming took off 0 bases at V and 0 bases at J, with 9 bases between the two ends. The CDR3 DNA reads TGCGCCAGCAGCTTGGGGGGCACCTTGAACACTGAAGCTTTCTTT. Its translation: CASSLGGTLNTEAFF.

In nucleotides, the CDR3 is TGTGCCAGTACCCCTAGGTATCGGGACACTGAAGCTTTCTTT. It specifies CASTPRYRDTEAFF. The rearrangement joins TRBV19 to TRBJ1-1; D ambiguous. V gave up 7 bases and J gave up 3 bases, with 15 bases separating them. The CDR3 covers 14 residues. Germline V gene data show CDR1 as LNHDA and CDR2 as SQIVND (reference sequence).

This clone was seen a few times. This rearrangement joins TRBV9 to TRBJ2-1, with D uncertain. The CDR3 is 13 residues long. Trimming took off 0 bases at V and 4 bases at J, with 5 bases between the two ends. Per the germline V gene, CDR1 is SGDLS and CDR2 is YYNGEE. CDR3 coding DNA: TGTGCCAGCAGCGTAGCAGAGTACAATGAGCAGTTCTTC. Its protein product is CASSVAEYNEQFF. Full variable domain (remainder filled in from reference TRBV9 and TRBJ2-1): DSGVTQTPKHLITATGQRVTLRCSPRSGDLSVYWYQQSLDQGLQFLIQYYNGEERAKGNILERFSAQQFPDLHSELNLSSLELGDSALYFCASSVAEYNEQFFGPGTRLTVL.

This clone was seen a single time. This chain joins TRBV5-6 and TRBJ2-3; TRBD1 is a possible D gene (5 bases). The germline V and J ends were trimmed by 5 bases and 4 bases, with 14 bases remaining between them. This CDR3 is 14 amino acids long. CDR1 is SGHDT, CDR2 YYEEEE, per germline. The DNA for the CDR3 is TGTGCCAGCAGGTCGGCAGGGAATGCAGATACGCAGTATTTT. Its translation is CASRSAGNADTQYF.

This clone was detected only a few times. The genes are TRBV9 and TRBJ2-7; D may correspond to TRBD1 or TRBD2 (6 bases each). The length of the CDR3 is 15 residues. Germline CDR1 is SGDLS and CDR2 is YYNGEE. V lost 0 bases to trimming and J lost 7 bases, with 17 bases between them. CDR3 loop: CASSVDPGAGREQYF. The CDR3 DNA reads as TGTGCCAGCAGCGTAGATCCGGGGGCAGGTCGGGAGCAGTACTTC.

This chain links TRBV2 with TRBJ2-7, with 11 nucleotides matching TRBD2. This CDR3 has 15 amino acids. V dropped 4 bases and J dropped 1; count of bases not matched to a gene: 3. Germline V gene sequence: CDR1 SNHLY, CDR2 FYNNEI. This chain's CDR3 is CASSVAGGLSYEQYF. The CDR3 DNA reads TGTGCCAGCAGTGTAGCGGGGGGGCTATCCTACGAGCAGTACTTC.

The gene calls are TRBV7-6 and TRBJ2-1; no clear D. V was shortened by 5 bases and J by 0 bases, with 11 bases between the two germline ends. Looked up from germline, CDR1 is SGHVS and CDR2 is FNYEAQ. This CDR3 comprises 15 residues. CDR3 loop: CASSPSSLSYNEQFF. CDR3 DNA sequence: TGTGCCAGCAGCCCTAGTTCCCTCTCCTACAATGAGCAGTTCTTC.

The rearrangement joins TRBV28 to TRBJ1-2; 7 nucleotides agree with TRBD1. The CDR3 has 13 amino acids. The germline V gene has CDR1 MDHEN and CDR2 SYDVKM. V lost 1 base to trimming and J lost 6 bases; unmatched junction nucleotides: 2. For the CDR3, the DNA is TGTGCCAGCAGTTTATTGACAGGGAATGGCTACACCTTC. Amino acids: CASSLLTGNGYTF.

The chain is built from TRBV5-4 and TRBJ1-3; D ambiguous. CDR1 and CDR2 from the germline V gene are SGHNT and YYREEE (reference sequence). V was pared by 1 base and J by 4 bases, with 9 bases between. The length of the CDR3 is 14 residues. In DNA, the CDR3 is TGTGCCAGCAGCTTGAGGGAGTCAGGAAACACCATATATTTT. It yields the protein CASSLRESGNTIYF. The whole variable domain, filled in from reference TRBV5-4 and TRBJ1-3, reads ETGVTQSPTHLIKTRGQQVTLRCSSQSGHNTVSWYQQALGQGPQFIFQYYREEENGRGNFPPRFSGLQFPNYSSELNVNALELDDSALYLCASSLRESGNTIYFGEGSWLTVV.

V gene TRBV2 combines with J gene TRBJ1-1; D might be TRBD1 (5 bases). V dropped 7 bases and J dropped 0 bases, with 12 bases sitting between them. Germline lookup yields CDR1 SNHLY and CDR2 FYNNEI. The CDR3 runs 14 residues. CDR3 in amino acids: CASTQGQVNTEAFF. CDR3 nucleotides: TGTGCCAGCACCCAGGGCCAAGTGAACACTGAAGCTTTCTTT. The complete variable domain, with remaining parts taken from reference TRBV2 and TRBJ1-1, reads EPEVTQTPSHQVTQMGQEVILRCVPISNHLYFYWYRQILGQKVEFLVSFYNNEISEKSEIFDDQFSVERPDGSNFTLKIRSTKLEDSAMYFCASTQGQVNTEAFFGQGTRLTVV.

The V gene is TRBV7-9, the J gene TRBJ1-6, with D maybe TRBD1 (5 bases). Trimming shortened V by 2 bases and J by 6 bases, and 11 bases separated the two germline ends. CDR3 length equals 15 residues. The germline gives CDR1 SEHNR, CDR2 FQNEAQ (reference sequence). The CDR3 is CASSLQGAGNSPLHF. Here the CDR3 DNA reads TGTGCCAGCAGCTTACAAGGGGCCGGTAATTCACCCCTCCACTTT.

The gene calls are TRBV7-3 and TRBJ1-1; TRBD1 agrees at 12 bases. V lost 4 bases and J lost 3; bases outside the gene matches: 12. Germline V CDR1 and CDR2: SGHTA, FQGTGA. CDR3 length: 18 residues. The CDR3 reads CASSSPGTGGQKHTEAFF. The CDR3 DNA reads as TGTGCCAGCAGCTCTCCCGGGACAGGGGGCCAAAAACACACTGAAGCTTTCTTT.

The rearrangement joins TRBV5-5 to TRBJ2-1; 8 bases fit TRBD2. Per germline, CDR1 SGHKS and CDR2 YYEKEE (reference sequence). This CDR3 contains 15 residues. J lost 3 bases, V lost 0 bases, and 2 bases had no gene match. CDR3 DNA: TGTGCCAGCAGCTTGGATGGGACTAGCTACAATGAGCAGTTCTTC. Its protein is CASSLDGTSYNEQFF.

This chain links TRBV5-1 with TRBJ2-7, with D possibly called TRBD1 or TRBD2 (6 bases each). V was clipped by 0 bases and J by 2 bases, with 15 bases between them. The CDR3 loop spans 16 amino acids. Germline V gene data show CDR1 as SGHRS and CDR2 as YFSETQ. CDR3: CASSLGGAGEAYEQYF. CDR3 sequence (DNA): TGCGCCAGCAGCTTGGGAGGGGCAGGGGAGGCCTACGAGCAGTACTTC.

The V call is TRBV28, the J call TRBJ2-4, with 8 bases aligning to TRBD2. The CDR3 has 16 residues. Germline CDR1 is MDHEN and CDR2 is SYDVKM. The V segment lost 3 bases and the J segment 3 bases; nucleotides outside the gene matches: 7. The DNA for the CDR3 is TGTGCCAGCAGTTTCGGCGGGGGGCTTGGCAAAAACATTCAGTACTTC. This translates into CASSFGGGLGKNIQYF. The whole variable domain, remainder taken from reference TRBV28 and TRBJ2-4, is DVKVTQSSRYLVKRTGEKVFLECVQDMDHENMFWYRQDPGLGLRLIYFSYDVKMKEKGDIPEGYSVSREKKERFSLILESASTNQTSMYLCASSFGGGLGKNIQYFGAGTRLSVL.

The J gene is TRBJ1-3, the V gene TRBV5-6, with TRBD1 identical over 10 bases. Germline values: CDR1 SGHDT, CDR2 YYEEEE. V lost 3 bases, J lost 1 base, and 4 bases stayed unmatched. CDR3 length: 16 residues. CDR3 bases: TGTGCCAGCAGCTGGGGGGACAGGGGTTCTGGAAACACCATATATTTT. Translation gives CASSWGDRGSGNTIYF.

The rearrangement joins TRBV19 to TRBJ2-7, with TRBD2 identical over 11 bases. The CDR3 sequence is 18 residues long. The germline CDR1 and CDR2 sequences are LNHDA and SQIVND (reference sequence). V was clipped by 6 bases and J by 2 bases; unmatched bases: 15. CDR3 loop: CASSHRGLAGGTTYEQYF. CDR3 DNA: TGTGCCAGTAGCCATAGGGGCCTAGCGGGGGGTACTACCTACGAGCAGTACTTC.